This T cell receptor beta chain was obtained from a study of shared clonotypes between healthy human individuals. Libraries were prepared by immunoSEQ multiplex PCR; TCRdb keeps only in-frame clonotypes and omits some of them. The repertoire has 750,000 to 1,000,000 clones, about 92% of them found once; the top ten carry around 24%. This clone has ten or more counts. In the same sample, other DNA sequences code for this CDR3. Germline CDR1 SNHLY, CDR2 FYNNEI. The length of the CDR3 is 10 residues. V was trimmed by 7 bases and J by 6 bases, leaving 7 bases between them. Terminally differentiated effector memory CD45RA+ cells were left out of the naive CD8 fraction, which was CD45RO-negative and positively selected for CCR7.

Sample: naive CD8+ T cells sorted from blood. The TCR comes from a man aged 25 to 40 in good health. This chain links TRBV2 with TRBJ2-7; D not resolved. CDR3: CASTALEQYF. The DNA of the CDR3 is TGTGCCAGCACCGCCCTCGAGCAGTACTTC.